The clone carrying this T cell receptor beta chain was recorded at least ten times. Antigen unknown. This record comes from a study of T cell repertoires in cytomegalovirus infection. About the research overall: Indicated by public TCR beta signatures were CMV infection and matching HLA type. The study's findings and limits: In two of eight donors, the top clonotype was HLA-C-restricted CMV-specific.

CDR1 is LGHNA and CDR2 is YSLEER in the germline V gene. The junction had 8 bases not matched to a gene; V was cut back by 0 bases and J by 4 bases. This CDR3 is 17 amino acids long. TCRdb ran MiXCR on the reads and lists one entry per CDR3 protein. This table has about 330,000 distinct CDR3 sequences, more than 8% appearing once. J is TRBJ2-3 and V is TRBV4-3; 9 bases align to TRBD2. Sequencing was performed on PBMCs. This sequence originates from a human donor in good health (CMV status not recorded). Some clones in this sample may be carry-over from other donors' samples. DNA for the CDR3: TGCGCCAGCAGCCAAGATCCCACTGAGCGGGGGGCAGATACGCAGTATTTT. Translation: CASSQDPTERGADTQYF.